This TCR beta chain derives from a study of PD-L1 blockade in urothelial cancer. Across the study: Blood samples had a median of 141,255 T cells.

The study enrolled patients with locally advanced or metastatic urothelial carcinoma. Per-patient samples, pretreatment and on-treatment, numbered 1 to 8. Each PCR reaction had synthetic TCR analog templates spiked into it. Produced via immunoSEQ multiplex PCR; TCRdb's table is partial and in-frame only. The data show tens of thousands of clones, with more than 75% seen just once and around 3.1% held by the top ten. The germline V and J ends were trimmed by 3 bases and 3 bases, with 5 bases remaining between them. Germline CDR1 is SEHNR and CDR2 is FQNEAQ (reference sequence). The CDR3 runs 13 residues.

Sample: PBMCs, taken around atezolizumab (anti-PD-L1) treatment. The chain couples TRBV7-9 to TRBJ2-2; no clear D. This TCR was sampled from a man between 65 and 85 years old with urothelial cancer. The CDR3 region is CASSFSDTGELFF. In DNA form, the CDR3 reads TGTGCCAGCAGCTTCAGCGACACCGGGGAGCTGTTTTTT.